These 5 T cell receptor beta chains were sequenced from one sample in a study of blood T cell repertoires in COVID-19. Sequenced by immunoSEQ multiplex PCR; TCRdb stores in-frame clones only, minus some. The sample has roughly 61,000 clones; 80% to 95% are singletons. The sample comprised peripheral blood. These receptor sequences come from a man between 60 and 75 years old with acute or convalescent COVID-19.

This chain connects TRBV28 to TRBJ1-5; unclear D gene. Germline V CDR1 and CDR2: MDHEN, SYDVKM. V shed 5 bases and J shed 6 bases, with 14 bases lying between them. The CDR3 contains 14 residues. The CDR3 here is CASSLPSIGQPQHF. In nucleotides, the CDR3 is TGTGCCAGCAGTCTCCCCTCTATCGGTCAGCCCCAGCATTTT.

The V gene is TRBV19, the J gene TRBJ2-2, with TRBD1 matching over 8 bases. Trimming at V came to 7 bases and at J to 4 bases, leaving 17 bases not matched to a gene. Looked up from germline, CDR1 is LNHDA and CDR2 is SQIVND (reference sequence). This CDR3 has 18 residues. The CDR3 bases are TGTGCCAGTACCCCAAGGACCGGGACAGGAAAGCGCACCGGGGAGCTGTTTTTT. This sequence encodes CASTPRTGTGKRTGELFF.

The rearrangement joins TRBV29-1 to TRBJ1-2; possibly TRBD1 for D (5 bases). Trimming removed 7 bases at V and 7 bases at J, with 13 bases between. The CDR3 covers 11 residues. Germline CDR1 is SQVTM and CDR2 is ANQGSEA. The CDR3 reads CSGSGGGGYTF. Here the CDR3 DNA reads TGCAGCGGATCCGGGGGAGGTGGCTACACCTTC.

Notes on this clone: The junction departs from germline at one end; a sequencing error may be responsible. V and J are TRBV16 and TRBJ2-7; the match to TRBD2 covers 11 bases. Per the germline V gene, CDR1 is KGHSY and CDR2 is FQNENV. This CDR3 comprises 14 residues. CDR3 protein: CATSGTSGAYEQYF. CDR3 DNA: TGTGCCACCAGCGGGACTAGCGGAGCCTACGAGCAGTACTTC. Full variable domain (outside the CDR3, taken from reference TRBV16 and TRBJ2-7): GEEVAQTPKHLVRGEGQKAKLYCAPIKGHSYVFWYQQVLKNEFKFLISFQNENVFDETGMPKERFSAKCLPNSPCSLEIQATKLEDSAVYFCATSGTSGAYEQYFGPGTRLTVT.

The chain uses TRBV12-5 and TRBJ2-6; 8 positions match TRBD1. The CDR3 spans 14 residues. V lost 5 bases and J lost 11; bases outside the gene matches: 8. Germline-derived CDR1 and CDR2 are LGHNT and FRNRAP. This CDR3 reads CASGERTGNDVLTF. CDR3 nucleotides: TGTGCTAGTGGTGAACGGACAGGGAACGACGTCCTGACTTTC.